This TCR beta chain was profiled in a study of blood T cell repertoires in COVID-19. Germline assignment: CDR1 WNHNN and CDR2 SYGVQD (reference sequence). This CDR3 contains 15 residues. With V trimmed by 5 bases and J by 1 base, 2 bases remained unmatched. Cohorts were based on clinical histories the participants reported. Data came from immunoSEQ multiplex PCR; TCRdb stores just in-frame clones and leaves some out. This sample yields roughly 260,000 clones, of which 75% to 95% are seen a single time; over 1.5% belongs to the top ten. The receptor was isolated from a woman between 18 and 29 years old who had recovered from COVID-19. The material sequenced was PBMCs or T cells enriched from blood (not recorded which). J is TRBJ2-2 and V is TRBV10-1, with TRBD1 matching 9 bases. CDR3 sequence: CASSKGQGNTGELFF. The CDR3 DNA is TGCGCCAGCAGTAAGGGACAGGGGAACACCGGGGAGCTGTTTTTT.